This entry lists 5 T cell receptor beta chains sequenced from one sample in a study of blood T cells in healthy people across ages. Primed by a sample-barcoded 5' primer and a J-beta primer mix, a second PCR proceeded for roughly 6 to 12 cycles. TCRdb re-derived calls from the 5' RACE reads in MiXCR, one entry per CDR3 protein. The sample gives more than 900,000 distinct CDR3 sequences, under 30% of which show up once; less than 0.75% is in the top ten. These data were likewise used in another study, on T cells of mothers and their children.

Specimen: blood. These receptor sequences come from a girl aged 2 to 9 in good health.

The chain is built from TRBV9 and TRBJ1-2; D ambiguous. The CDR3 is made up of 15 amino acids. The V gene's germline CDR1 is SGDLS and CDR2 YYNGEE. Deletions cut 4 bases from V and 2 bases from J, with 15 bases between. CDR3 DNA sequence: TGTGCCAGCAGCCCCTCGAGGGCGGTGAACTATGGCTACACCTTC. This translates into CASSPSRAVNYGYTF.

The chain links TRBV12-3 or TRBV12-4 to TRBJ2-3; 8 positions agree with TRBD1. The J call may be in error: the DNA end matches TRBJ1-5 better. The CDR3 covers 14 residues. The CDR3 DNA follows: TGTGCCAGCAGTACCCGGACAGGGCGGAATACGCAGCATTTT. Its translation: CASSTRTGRNTQHF.

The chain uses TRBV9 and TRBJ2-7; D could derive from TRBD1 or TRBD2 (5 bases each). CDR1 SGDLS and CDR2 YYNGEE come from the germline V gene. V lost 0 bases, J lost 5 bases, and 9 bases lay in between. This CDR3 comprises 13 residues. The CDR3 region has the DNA TGTGCCAGCAGCGTAGTAGGGGAGCACGAGCAGTACTTC. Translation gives CASSVVGEHEQYF. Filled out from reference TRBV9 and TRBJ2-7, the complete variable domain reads DSGVTQTPKHLITATGQRVTLRCSPRSGDLSVYWYQQSLDQGLQFLIQYYNGEERAKGNILERFSAQQFPDLHSELNLSSLELGDSALYFCASSVVGEHEQYFGPGTRLTVT.

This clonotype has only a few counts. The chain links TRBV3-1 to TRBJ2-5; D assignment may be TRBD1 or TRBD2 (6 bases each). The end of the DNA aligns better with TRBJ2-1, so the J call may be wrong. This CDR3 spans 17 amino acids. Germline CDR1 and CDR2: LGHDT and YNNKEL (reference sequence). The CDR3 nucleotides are TGTGCCAGCAGCCAAGATCCAGGGGACTCCCACCTTCGGGGGCAGTTCTTC. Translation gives CASSQDPGDSHLRGQFF.

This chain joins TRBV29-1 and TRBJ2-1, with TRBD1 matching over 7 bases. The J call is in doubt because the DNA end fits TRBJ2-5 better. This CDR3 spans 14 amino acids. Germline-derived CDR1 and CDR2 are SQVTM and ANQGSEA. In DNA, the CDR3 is TGCAGCGTTGCCCTTTGGGACAGTGGGGAGACCCAGTACTTC. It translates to CSVALWDSGETQYF.